Listed below are T cell receptor beta chains from one sample, sequenced in a study of Ad26.COV2.S vaccination and SARS-CoV-2 variants. Sequencing used immunoSEQ multiplex PCR; TCRdb keeps in-frame clones, though not all of them. Of about 380,000 clones listed, about 80% are singletons. This specimen was peripheral blood, taken in a trial of Ad26.COV2.S vaccine versus placebo. The receptors derive from a person between 18 and 65 years old who received the Ad26.COV2.S COVID-19 vaccine or a placebo. Both conserved end residues are part of each CDR3. The D gene is left open where the match is weak. Rows may omit the clone size; those that give it use once, few, many or a size class.

abundance: NA; v_gene: TRBV6-5; j_gene: TRBJ1-2; d_gene: TRBD1; CDR3nt: TGTGCCAGCAGTTACTATCTGGGACAGGGATGGGGCTACACCTTC; CDR3aa: CASSYYLGQGWGYTF
abundance: NA; v_gene: TRBV5-6; j_gene: TRBJ2-7; d_gene: NA; CDR3nt: TGTGCCAGCAGCTCGGGAGTCCTGGGAGAGCAGTACTTC; CDR3aa: CASSSGVLGEQYF
abundance: NA; v_gene: TRBV18; j_gene: TRBJ1-1; d_gene: NA; CDR3nt: TGTGCCAGCTCACTTTCCACTGAAGCTTTCTTT; CDR3aa: CASSLSTEAFF
abundance: NA; v_gene: TRBV7-2; j_gene: TRBJ2-3; d_gene: NA; CDR3nt: TGTGCCAGCAGCTTAGGCAGGGCAGCAGATACGCAGTATTTT; CDR3aa: CASSLGRAADTQYF
abundance: NA; v_gene: TRBV18; j_gene: TRBJ1-6; d_gene: NA; CDR3nt: TGTGCCAGCTCCCCCCTCGACAGTCCTTCACCCCTCCACTTT; CDR3aa: CASSPLDSPSPLHF
abundance: NA; v_gene: TRBV18; j_gene: TRBJ1-5; d_gene: NA; CDR3nt: TGTGCCAGCTCACCAGAATTGGTTCAGCCCCAGCATTTT; CDR3aa: CASSPELVQPQHF
abundance: NA; v_gene: TRBV6-5; j_gene: TRBJ2-6; d_gene: TRBD1; CDR3nt: TGTGCCAGCAGGGCAGGGGGCTCTGGGGCCAACGTCCTGACTTTC; CDR3aa: CASRAGGSGANVLTF
abundance: NA; v_gene: TRBV12-3/TRBV12-4; j_gene: TRBJ2-7; d_gene: NA; CDR3nt: TGTGCCAGCAGTTTAAGACTTCCCTACGAGCAGTACTTC; CDR3aa: CASSLRLPYEQYF
abundance: NA; v_gene: TRBV5-1; j_gene: TRBJ2-2; d_gene: NA; CDR3nt: TGCGCCAGCAGCAGGACTATCCTCCTCCCAGCCGGGGAGCTGTTTTTT; CDR3aa: CASSRTILLPAGELFF
abundance: few; v_gene: TRBV6-5; j_gene: TRBJ1-2; d_gene: NA; CDR3nt: TGTGCCAGCAGTAACCTCGGGAGAGCTAACTATGGCTACACCTTC; CDR3aa: CASSNLGRANYGYTF
abundance: NA; v_gene: TRBV7-2; j_gene: TRBJ2-5; d_gene: TRBD2; CDR3nt: TGTGCCAGCAGCTCAGGACTAGCCGGAGGGACCCAGTACTTC; CDR3aa: CASSSGLAGGTQYF
abundance: NA; v_gene: TRBV9; j_gene: TRBJ2-1; d_gene: TRBD2; CDR3nt: TGTGCCAGCAGCGCCCACCCAGGACTAGCGGGAGCACCCTACAATGAGCAGTTCTTC; CDR3aa: CASSAHPGLAGAPYNEQFF
abundance: NA; v_gene: TRBV3-1/TRBV3-2; j_gene: TRBJ2-5; d_gene: TRBD2; CDR3nt: TGTGCCAGCAGCCATCTGCGGGGGAATGGACTAGTAGGAGAGACCCAGTACTTC; CDR3aa: CASSHLRGNGLVGETQYF
abundance: NA; v_gene: TRBV6-1; j_gene: TRBJ2-2; d_gene: NA; CDR3nt: TGTGCCAGCAGTGAGGTGGGAGTTACCGGGGAGCTGTTTTTT; CDR3aa: CASSEVGVTGELFF
abundance: NA; v_gene: TRBV11-2; j_gene: TRBJ1-3; d_gene: TRBD1; CDR3nt: TGTGCCAGCAGCTCGAGGACAGGGCGCCGAGAGTTCTCTGGAAACACCATATATTTT; CDR3aa: CASSSRTGRREFSGNTIYF
abundance: NA; v_gene: TRBV7-8; j_gene: TRBJ2-7; d_gene: NA; CDR3nt: TGTGCCAGCAGCATCCGGGGCCTGGGCTCCGAGCAGTACTTC; CDR3aa: CASSIRGLGSEQYF
abundance: NA; v_gene: TRBV3-1/TRBV3-2; j_gene: TRBJ1-6; d_gene: NA; CDR3nt: TGTGCCAGCAGCCAAGGGTCCGTGTCCCTCCACTTT; CDR3aa: CASSQGSVSLHF
abundance: NA; v_gene: TRBV19; j_gene: TRBJ2-3; d_gene: TRBD1; CDR3nt: TGTGCCAGTATTGACAGGGGCACCACAGATACGCAGTATTTT; CDR3aa: CASIDRGTTDTQYF
abundance: few; v_gene: TRBV9; j_gene: TRBJ1-6; d_gene: NA; CDR3nt: TGTGCCAGCAGCGTAGCTGGGGATTCACCCCTCCACTTT; CDR3aa: CASSVAGDSPLHF
abundance: NA; v_gene: TRBV19; j_gene: TRBJ2-2; d_gene: NA; CDR3nt: TGTGCCAGTAGTCCCCCCCCGGCCGGGGAGCTGTTTTTT; CDR3aa: CASSPPPAGELFF
abundance: NA; v_gene: TRBV19; j_gene: TRBJ1-1; d_gene: TRBD1; CDR3nt: TGTGCCAGTAGTAAGGACAGGGTGAACACTGAAGCTTTCTTT; CDR3aa: CASSKDRVNTEAFF
abundance: NA; v_gene: TRBV4-1; j_gene: TRBJ2-3; d_gene: NA; CDR3nt: TGCGCCAGCAGCCGCCAGCCGGGACTTGAAACAGATACGCAGTATTTT; CDR3aa: CASSRQPGLETDTQYF
abundance: NA; v_gene: TRBV15; j_gene: TRBJ1-4; d_gene: TRBD1; CDR3nt: TGTGCCACCAGCAGAGGGGGCGGGACAGTCCTTGAAAAACTGTTTTTT; CDR3aa: CATSRGGGTVLEKLFF
abundance: NA; v_gene: TRBV7-9; j_gene: TRBJ2-2; d_gene: NA; CDR3nt: TGTGCCAGCAGCTTAGGATACTGGGGGCCCGACACCGGGGAGCTGTTTTTT; CDR3aa: CASSLGYWGPDTGELFF
abundance: NA; v_gene: TRBV7-9; j_gene: TRBJ2-2; d_gene: NA; CDR3nt: TGTGCCAGCAGCTTAGCTGGTGTCAAAACCGGGGAGCTGTTTTTT; CDR3aa: CASSLAGVKTGELFF
abundance: NA; v_gene: TRBV13; j_gene: TRBJ2-1; d_gene: TRBD2; CDR3nt: TGTGCCAGCAGCTCGCGTTCGGGAGCGGGGACCTACAATGAGCAGTTCTTC; CDR3aa: CASSSRSGAGTYNEQFF
abundance: once; v_gene: TRBV6-1; j_gene: TRBJ2-1; d_gene: NA; CDR3nt: TGTGCCAGCAGTGAACAGTGGAATGAGCAGTTCTTC; CDR3aa: CASSEQWNEQFF
abundance: NA; v_gene: TRBV27; j_gene: TRBJ1-6; d_gene: NA; CDR3nt: TGTGCCAGCAGCTCAGCCCCCCGGGGGGATGATAATTCACCCCTCCACTTT; CDR3aa: CASSSAPRGDDNSPLHF
abundance: NA; v_gene: TRBV5-8; j_gene: TRBJ2-4; d_gene: NA; CDR3nt: TGTGCCAGCAGGGATGCCAAAAACATTCAGTACTTC; CDR3aa: CASRDAKNIQYF
abundance: NA; v_gene: TRBV19; j_gene: TRBJ2-3; d_gene: NA; CDR3nt: TGTGCCAGTAGTCCTTACGGGGGAGGCGATACGCAGTATTTT; CDR3aa: CASSPYGGGDTQYF
abundance: NA; v_gene: TRBV9; j_gene: TRBJ1-2; d_gene: NA; CDR3nt: TGTGCCAGCAGCGTATCTACTAACTATGGCTACACCTTC; CDR3aa: CASSVSTNYGYTF
abundance: NA; v_gene: TRBV11-3; j_gene: TRBJ2-3; d_gene: TRBD2; CDR3nt: TGTGCCAGCAGCTTAAGAACTAGCGGAGCAGATACGCAGTATTTT; CDR3aa: CASSLRTSGADTQYF
abundance: NA; v_gene: TRBV28; j_gene: TRBJ1-2; d_gene: NA; CDR3nt: TGTGCCAGCAGTTTGCAGGTGGGGAACTATGGCTACACCTTC; CDR3aa: CASSLQVGNYGYTF
abundance: NA; v_gene: TRBV18; j_gene: TRBJ2-5; d_gene: TRBD2; CDR3nt: TGTGCCAGCTCACGTGGCCGGACTAGCGGGAAATCGGAGACCCAGTACTTC; CDR3aa: CASSRGRTSGKSETQYF
abundance: NA; v_gene: TRBV7-2; j_gene: TRBJ2-7; d_gene: NA; CDR3nt: TGTGCCAGCAGTTCCCGGGGCCCAGTCGTGGGGGAGCAGTACTTC; CDR3aa: CASSSRGPVVGEQYF
abundance: NA; v_gene: TRBV11-3; j_gene: TRBJ2-3; d_gene: NA; CDR3nt: TGTGCCAGCAGCTTAGGACCAGAGACAGATACGCAGTATTTT; CDR3aa: CASSLGPETDTQYF
abundance: NA; v_gene: TRBV5-6; j_gene: TRBJ2-2; d_gene: NA; CDR3nt: TGTGCCAGCCGGGCAGTGATGAACACCGGGGAGCTGTTTTTT; CDR3aa: CASRAVMNTGELFF
abundance: NA; v_gene: TRBV5-5; j_gene: TRBJ2-1; d_gene: NA; CDR3nt: TGTGCCAGCAGCTTGGCAGGGAATGAGCAGTTCTTC; CDR3aa: CASSLAGNEQFF
abundance: NA; v_gene: TRBV4-3; j_gene: TRBJ1-4; d_gene: NA; CDR3nt: TGCGCCAGCAGCCAAGAGCCTCAGGGTGAAAAACTGTTTTTT; CDR3aa: CASSQEPQGEKLFF
abundance: NA; v_gene: TRBV11-2; j_gene: TRBJ2-7; d_gene: TRBD1; CDR3nt: TGTGCCAGCAGCGTCGGACAGGGGGCCAGGGAGCAGTACTTC; CDR3aa: CASSVGQGAREQYF
abundance: NA; v_gene: TRBV6-6; j_gene: TRBJ1-1; d_gene: NA; CDR3nt: TGTGCCAGCAGTCGAAATACCGGCACTGAAGCTTTCTTT; CDR3aa: CASSRNTGTEAFF
abundance: NA; v_gene: TRBV1; j_gene: TRBJ2-1; d_gene: NA; CDR3nt: TGCACCAGCAGCCATCCCACTTTTACTAGTAACGAGCAGTTCTTC; CDR3aa: CTSSHPTFTSNEQFF
abundance: NA; v_gene: TRBV6-5; j_gene: TRBJ1-1; d_gene: NA; CDR3nt: TGTGCCAGCAACGAGGTCCAGATGAGCACTGAAGCTTTCTTT; CDR3aa: CASNEVQMSTEAFF
abundance: NA; v_gene: TRBV5-4; j_gene: TRBJ1-2; d_gene: NA; CDR3nt: TGTGCCAGCAGCTCACCCGAACCGGGATACGGCTACACCTTC; CDR3aa: CASSSPEPGYGYTF
abundance: NA; v_gene: TRBV6-1; j_gene: TRBJ1-2; d_gene: NA; CDR3nt: TGTGCCAGCAGATCGCTCCGGGACGCCGCCTATGGCTACACCTTC; CDR3aa: CASRSLRDAAYGYTF
abundance: many; v_gene: TRBV6-4; j_gene: TRBJ2-3; d_gene: TRBD2; CDR3nt: TGTGCCAGCAGTGACTCAGCGGGGAGCACAGATACGCAGTATTTT; CDR3aa: CASSDSAGSTDTQYF
abundance: NA; v_gene: TRBV29-1; j_gene: TRBJ2-3; d_gene: TRBD1; CDR3nt: TGCAGCGTTGCACAGGGGACAGATACGCAGTATTTT; CDR3aa: CSVAQGTDTQYF
abundance: NA; v_gene: TRBV19; j_gene: TRBJ1-2; d_gene: NA; CDR3nt: TGTGCCAGTAGTATCCCAGGGCCCTATGGCTACACCTTC; CDR3aa: CASSIPGPYGYTF
abundance: NA; v_gene: TRBV27; j_gene: TRBJ1-1; d_gene: NA; CDR3nt: TGTGCCAGCAGCCCCGTCCGGTGGAACACTGAAGCTTTCTTT; CDR3aa: CASSPVRWNTEAFF
abundance: NA; v_gene: TRBV5-1; j_gene: TRBJ1-3; d_gene: TRBD1; CDR3nt: TGCGCCAGCAGCTCACAGGGGGCTGGAAACACCATATATTTT; CDR3aa: CASSSQGAGNTIYF
abundance: NA; v_gene: TRBV7-8; j_gene: TRBJ1-3; d_gene: NA; CDR3nt: TGTGCCAGCACCCAGAACGCGGGGGAATGGGGAAACACCATATATTTT; CDR3aa: CASTQNAGEWGNTIYF
abundance: NA; v_gene: TRBV5-1; j_gene: TRBJ2-2; d_gene: NA; CDR3nt: TGCGCCAGCAGTTTTGAAACGGACACCGGGGAGCTGTTTTTT; CDR3aa: CASSFETDTGELFF
abundance: NA; v_gene: TRBV11-3; j_gene: TRBJ2-1; d_gene: TRBD1; CDR3nt: TGTGCCAGCAGCCTGACAGGGGGCGATTACAATGAGCAGTTCTTC; CDR3aa: CASSLTGGDYNEQFF
abundance: NA; v_gene: TRBV5-1; j_gene: TRBJ2-2; d_gene: NA; CDR3nt: TGCGCCAGCAGCTTGGGGGTTGGCACCGGGGAGCTGTTTTTT; CDR3aa: CASSLGVGTGELFF
abundance: few; v_gene: TRBV4-3; j_gene: TRBJ1-6; d_gene: NA; CDR3nt: TGCGCCAGCAGCCAAGATAGGGGTAATTCACCCCTCCACTTT; CDR3aa: CASSQDRGNSPLHF